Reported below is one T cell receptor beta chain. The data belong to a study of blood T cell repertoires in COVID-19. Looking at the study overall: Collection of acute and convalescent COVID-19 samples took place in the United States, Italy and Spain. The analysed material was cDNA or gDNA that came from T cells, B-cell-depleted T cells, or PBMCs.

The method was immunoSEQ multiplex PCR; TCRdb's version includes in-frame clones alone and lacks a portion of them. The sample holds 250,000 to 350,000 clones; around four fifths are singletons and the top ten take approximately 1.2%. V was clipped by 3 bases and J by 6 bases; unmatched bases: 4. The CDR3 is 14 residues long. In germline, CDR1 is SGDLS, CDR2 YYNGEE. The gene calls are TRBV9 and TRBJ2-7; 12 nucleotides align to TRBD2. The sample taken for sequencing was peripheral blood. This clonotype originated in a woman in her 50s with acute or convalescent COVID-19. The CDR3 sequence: CASSGSLAGGEQYF. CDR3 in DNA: TGTGCCAGCAGCGGGTCACTAGCGGGAGGCGAGCAGTACTTC.